The entry that follows covers one T cell receptor beta chain sequence. This entry belongs to a study of patients and donors after allogeneic stem cell transplantation. V shed 2 bases and J shed 11 bases, with 16 bases lying between them. There are 15 residues in the CDR3. Germline lookup yields CDR1 SGHAT and CDR2 FQNNGV. TCRdb reanalysed the RT-PCR reads using MiXCR and keeps one entry per CDR3 protein. Of about 960,000 distinct CDR3 sequences listed, around 17% are singletons. The V call is TRBV11-2, the J call TRBJ1-6; D call uncertain. Sequencing was carried out using blood, either unsorted or a sorted T cell fraction (not recorded which). This sequence was found in a human donor who was either an allogeneic HSCT recipient or a stem cell or donor lymphocyte infusion donor (not recorded which). It is not recorded whose cells these are; they may come from a transplant donor. CDR3 in DNA: TGTGCCAGCAGCTTATCCGACCGAGAAGGGACACCCCTCCACTTT. Residues: CASSLSDREGTPLHF.